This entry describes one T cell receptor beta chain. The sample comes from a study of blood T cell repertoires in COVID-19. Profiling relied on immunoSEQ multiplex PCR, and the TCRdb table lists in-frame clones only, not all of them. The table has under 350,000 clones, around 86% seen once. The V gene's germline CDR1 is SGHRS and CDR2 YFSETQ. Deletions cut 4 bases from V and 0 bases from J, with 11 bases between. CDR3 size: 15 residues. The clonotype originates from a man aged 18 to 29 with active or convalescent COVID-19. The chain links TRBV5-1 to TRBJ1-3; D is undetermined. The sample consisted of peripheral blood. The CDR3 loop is CASSVTGSSGNTIYF. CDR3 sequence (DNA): TGCGCCAGCAGCGTCACGGGGAGCTCTGGAAACACCATATATTTT.